The clone carrying this T cell receptor (beta chain) has just a few counts. Antigen specificity is unknown. TCRdb fed the RT-PCR reads into MiXCR, producing one record per CDR3 protein. The sample gives under 500,000 distinct CDR3 sequences, roughly 9.8% of which show up once; more than 10% is in the top ten. The CDR3 covers 14 residues. V was cut by 1 base and J by 5 bases, with 9 bases left in between. Germline CDR1 reads LGHDT; CDR2 reads YNNKEL (reference sequence). The data belong to a study of response to subunit inactivated influenza vaccine. Study conclusions and caveats: Authors suggested each seasonal flu vaccination may recruit only limited numbers of new T cells.

The clonotype comes from a middle-aged man who received an inactivated influenza vaccine. This chain connects TRBV3-1 to TRBJ2-1; the D gene is possibly TRBD2 (5 bases). The input for sequencing was PBMCs from blood, taken about 40 days after vaccination. The CDR3, as DNA: TGTGCCAGCAGCCAAGGGACTCCCAACAATGAGCAGTTCTTC. It translates to CASSQGTPNNEQFF.